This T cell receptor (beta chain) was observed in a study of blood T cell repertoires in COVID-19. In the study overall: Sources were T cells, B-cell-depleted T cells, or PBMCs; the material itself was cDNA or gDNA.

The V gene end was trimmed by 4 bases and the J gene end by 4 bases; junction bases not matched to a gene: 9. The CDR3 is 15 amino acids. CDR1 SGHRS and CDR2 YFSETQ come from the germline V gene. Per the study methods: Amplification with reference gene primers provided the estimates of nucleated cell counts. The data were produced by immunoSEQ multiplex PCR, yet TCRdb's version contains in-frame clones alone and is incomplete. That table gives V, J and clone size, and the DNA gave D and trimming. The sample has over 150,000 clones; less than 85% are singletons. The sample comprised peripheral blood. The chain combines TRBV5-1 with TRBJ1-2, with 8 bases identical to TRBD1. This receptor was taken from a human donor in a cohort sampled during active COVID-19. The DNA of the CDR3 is TGCGCCAGCAGCCCGAGGCAGGGGGCTGGCTATGGCTACACCTTC. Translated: CASSPRQGAGYGYTF.